This T cell receptor (beta chain) comes out of a study of cytomegalovirus exposure and HLA in healthy donors. For the study at large: For the roughly 400 genotyped donors, about 79% fell within the Caucasian-associated ancestry cluster.

The PCR made use of 60 Vbeta and 13 Jbeta primers. TCRdb's table, derived via immunoSEQ multiplex PCR, lists solely in-frame clones and lacks some. The sample holds approximately 200,000 clones, about 83% seen once. With 0 bases removed from V and 2 bases from J, the gap between germline ends came to 7 bases. Germline V lookup: CDR1 MGHRA, CDR2 YSYEKL. This CDR3 has 14 residues. The sample holds a few counts of this clone. The antigen is undetermined. The same CDR3 arises from other DNA sequences in this sample as well. Overall study findings and caveats: Sequencing likely caused a cluster of highly shared sequence variants. According to an earlier analysis, most TCR beta V segments yielded productive rearrangements about 90% or about 30% of the time.

Sequencing used PBMCs. This chain connects TRBV4-1 to TRBJ1-1; D possibly corresponds to TRBD1 (5 bases). The source of this sequence is a girl between 5 and 17 years old in good health and CMV-seronegative. The DNA of the CDR3 is TGCGCCAGCAGCCAAGACAGGGTCAACACTGAAGCTTTCTTT. It yields the protein CASSQDRVNTEAFF.